This T cell receptor (beta chain) stems from a study of shared clonotypes between healthy human individuals. Study-level findings and limits: The study found about 5% of naive CD4 clonotypes shared across a few donors.

In this sample, this clone turned up once. Its antigen is as yet unknown. Naive CD8 cells, CD45RO-negative and positively selected for CCR7, excluded terminally differentiated effector memory CD45RA+ cells. The protocol was immunoSEQ multiplex PCR, while the TCRdb copy is restricted to in-frame clones and leaves out a portion. Of roughly 850,000 clones listed, just over 95% were seen once; the top ten hold approximately 0.2%. The CDR3 is 16 amino acids. Trimming took 3 bases from V and 3 from J; bases not matched to a gene: 10. Germline CDR1 and CDR2: ENHRY and SYGVKD. The chain couples TRBV10-3 to TRBJ2-7, with 8 bases identical to TRBD1. Sequencing was done on a sample of naive CD8+ T cells sorted from blood. The TCR sequence derives from a man aged 25 to 45 in good health. The CDR3 reads CAISDGELGQGYEQYF. The CDR3 nucleotides are TGTGCCATCAGTGACGGGGAACTAGGACAGGGCTACGAGCAGTACTTC.